These 6 T cell receptor beta chains originate from one sample sequenced in a study of blood T cell repertoires in COVID-19. Clones were read by immunoSEQ multiplex PCR, and TCRdb kept only the in-frame ones, dropping some. The sample lists approximately 250,000 clones, 85% to 90% occurring once. Sample: peripheral blood. These receptors came from a woman in her sixties or seventies with COVID-19, enrolled during active disease.

The rearrangement joins TRBV5-1 to TRBJ1-1, with TRBD1 matching over 10 bases. The CDR3 consists of 13 residues. V gave up 1 base and J gave up 13 bases; unmatched junction bases: 7. From germline, CDR1 is SGHRS and CDR2 YFSETQ. The CDR3 DNA follows: TGCGCCAGCAGCTTGAGGTCGCGGGACAGGGGTTTCTTT. As protein: CASSLRSRDRGFF.

This sequence joins TRBV9 and TRBJ2-7, with D perhaps TRBD2 (5 bases). The germline gives CDR1 SGDLS, CDR2 YYNGEE. Trimming shortened V by 4 bases and J by 5 bases, and 10 bases separated the two germline ends. CDR3 length: 12 residues. The CDR3 reads CASSPGYNEQYF. The DNA of the CDR3 is TGTGCCAGCAGCCCGGGATACAACGAGCAGTACTTC.

The CDR3 nucleotides are TGTGCCAGCAGCCGACTAGCGGGAGCCGAGCAGTACTTC. Translated: CASSRLAGAEQYF. The chain links TRBV6-2 or TRBV6-3 to TRBJ2-7; 12 nucleotides agree with TRBD2. This CDR3 has 13 amino acids. CDR1 and CDR2 from the germline V gene are MNHEY and SVGEGT. J lost 6 bases, V lost 6 bases, and 3 bases had no gene match.

CDR3 DNA: TGTGCCAGTAGTATTAAGGGGAGGAGGAGCAATCAGCCCCAGCATTTT. Translation: CASSIKGRRSNQPQHF. The chain uses TRBV19 and TRBJ1-5; D is perhaps TRBD1 (5 bases). Trimming took 3 bases from V and 1 from J, leaving 13 bases between them. CDR1 and CDR2 from the germline V gene are LNHDA and SQIVND (reference sequence). The CDR3 has 16 residues.

The rearrangement joins TRBV12-3 or TRBV12-4 to TRBJ1-6, with D possibly being TRBD1 (5 bases). V lost 8 bases to trimming and J lost 12 bases, with 17 bases between them. CDR3 length equals 13 residues. DNA for the CDR3: TGTGCCAGCGGCGCATTGGGGGGTGTACCCCTCCACTTT. The encoded protein is CASGALGGVPLHF.

The chain couples TRBV24-1 to TRBJ1-1; D gene unclear. V was trimmed by 2 bases and J by 1 base, leaving 7 bases between them. Germline lookup yields CDR1 KGHDR and CDR2 SFDVKD. This CDR3 contains 14 residues. The CDR3 sequence: CATSDSTSNTEAFF. In nucleotides, the CDR3 is TGTGCCACCAGTGATTCCACTTCGAACACTGAAGCTTTCTTT.